The entry that follows covers one T cell receptor (beta chain) sequence. The antigen it recognizes is unknown. One base away there is no much larger clone; base qualities are not given. The CDR3 regions of human TCRbeta chains were analyzed by immunosequencing. Turning to the authors' computational methods: Repertoire TCRs were matched against a reference library of SARS-CoV-2-specific TCRs generated with the MIRA antigen-specificity platform. Breadth was defined as the fraction of unique TCRs that were SARS-CoV-2-associated, and depth was defined as the fraction of total T cells that were SARS-CoV-2-associated. Using the MIRA data, every spike-specific TCR was mapped to the spike region that the TCR reacted to and assigned to either a CD4 or a CD8 class. Log10-transformed breadth and depth values were compared by one-way ANOVA with Sidak's multiple comparisons tests. TCRdb stores this immuneACCESS table with in-frame sequences only. Part of the clones is absent; in the studies checked, under half of the shortfall reflects unresolved V genes, and no reason is known for the rest. V, J and clone size reflect that table, while D and trimming were determined from the DNA. The sample table records 150,000 or so clones; 90% of these occur just once. About 2% of the sample is held by the ten biggest clonotypes.

The entry originates in a study of T cell responses to AZD1222 COVID-19 vaccine (TCRdb year 2021). A note on the overall study: AZD1222 recipients given second doses at about 4 weeks or at about 12 weeks were pooled, since spike-specific TCR depth and breadth were not found to differ between the two schedules. TCR sequencing covered 233 trial participants: approximately 200 given two doses of AZD1222 and 26 given two doses of MenACWY control vaccine. Trial participants were enrolled by age into subgroups of 18-55, 56-69 and 70-plus years, and approximately 150, 30 and 60 TCR-sequenced participants, respectively, were included in these subgroups. What the research found in general, with its limitations: Participants were mostly white British and included more females than males, and it was suggested by the authors that clonal diversity may have been underestimated. Conclusions about previously exposed vaccinees were limited because only a handful of AZD1222 recipients were SARS-CoV-2 seropositive at baseline. The 56-69-year group was small, and its depth increase did not reach significance, likely because of low power. Because no samples from the day 14 peak response were available, repertoires could be characterized only after the peak T cell response. After two AZD1222 doses, spike-specific TCR breadth and depth were significantly higher than at day 0 and than in MenACWY recipients. The vaccine-associated CD4 TCRs covered the entire spike protein, and the dominant responses fell in regions 160-218 and 743-854. Nearly half of unique spike-specific TCRs reportedly recognized epitopes outside regions mutated in the B.1.351 and B.1.1.7 variants.

Including the terminal cysteine and phenylalanine, the CDR3 comprises 13 residues. Only CDR3 DNA is held: 39 bases, read in frame from base 1. CDR1 and CDR2 are read off the germline V gene as KGHSH and LQKENI. Cut back by 3 bases and 6 bases, the V and J ends lie 12 bases apart. The time point label here, explained by the study, means: baseline before first vaccination. Vaccinee samples were obtained from the UK trials COV001 and COV002, which included a single-blind randomized controlled phase 2/3 trial of AZD1222 (ChAdOx1 nCoV-19) in healthy adults. Trial participant PBMC samples were collected at day 0 and day 28 after the second dose for TCRbeta chain sequencing.

The V and J segments used are TRBV18 and TRBJ2-7; the D call is tentative, TRBD1 or TRBD2, as each matches 5 bases. This clonotype originated in an adult in good health. The sequencing used peripheral blood, collected on day 0 of AZD1222 vaccination. The DNA sequence is given as TGTGCCAGCTCACCGAGGGGAGATACCGAGCAGTACTTC. Its protein is CASSPRGDTEQYF.